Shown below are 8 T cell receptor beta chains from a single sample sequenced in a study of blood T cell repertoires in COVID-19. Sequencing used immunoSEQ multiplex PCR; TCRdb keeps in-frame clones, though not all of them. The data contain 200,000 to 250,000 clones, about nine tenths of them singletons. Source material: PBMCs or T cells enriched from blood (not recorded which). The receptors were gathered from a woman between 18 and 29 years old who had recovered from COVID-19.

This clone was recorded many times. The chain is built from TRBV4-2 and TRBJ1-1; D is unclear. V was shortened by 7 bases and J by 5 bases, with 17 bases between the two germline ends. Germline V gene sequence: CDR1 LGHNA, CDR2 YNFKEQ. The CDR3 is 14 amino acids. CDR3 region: CASTPNTEVTEAFF. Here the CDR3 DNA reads TGTGCCAGCACCCCCAACACGGAGGTTACTGAAGCTTTCTTT.

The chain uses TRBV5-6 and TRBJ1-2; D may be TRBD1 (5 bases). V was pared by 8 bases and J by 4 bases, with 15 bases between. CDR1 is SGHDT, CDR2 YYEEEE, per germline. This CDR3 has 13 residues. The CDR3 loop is CASSARGGYGYTF. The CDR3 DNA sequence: TGTGCCAGTTCCGCTCGGGGGGGCTATGGCTACACCTTC.

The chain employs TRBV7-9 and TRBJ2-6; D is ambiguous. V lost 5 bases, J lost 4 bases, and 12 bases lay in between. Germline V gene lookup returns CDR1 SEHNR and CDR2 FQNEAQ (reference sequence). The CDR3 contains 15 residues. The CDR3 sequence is CASSIHYAGANVLTF. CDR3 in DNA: TGTGCCAGCAGCATACATTACGCCGGGGCCAACGTCCTGACTTTC.

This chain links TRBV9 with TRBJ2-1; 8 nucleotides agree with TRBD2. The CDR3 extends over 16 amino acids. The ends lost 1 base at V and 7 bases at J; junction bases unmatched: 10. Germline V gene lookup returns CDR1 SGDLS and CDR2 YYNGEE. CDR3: CASSVRTGGPVNEQFF. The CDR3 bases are TGTGCCAGCAGCGTAAGAACGGGAGGGCCGGTTAATGAGCAGTTCTTC.

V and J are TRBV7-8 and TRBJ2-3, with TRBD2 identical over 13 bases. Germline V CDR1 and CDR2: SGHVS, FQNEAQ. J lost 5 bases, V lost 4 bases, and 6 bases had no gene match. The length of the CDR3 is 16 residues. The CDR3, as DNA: TGTGCCAGCAGCTCGAGGACTAGCGGGAGTGGAGATACGCAGTATTTT. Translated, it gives CASSSRTSGSGDTQYF.

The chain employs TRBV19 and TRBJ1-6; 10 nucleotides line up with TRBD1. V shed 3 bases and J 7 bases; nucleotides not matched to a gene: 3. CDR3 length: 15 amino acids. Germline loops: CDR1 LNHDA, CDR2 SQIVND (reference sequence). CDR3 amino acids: CASSIMGQGNSPLHF. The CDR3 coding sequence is TGTGCCAGTAGTATTATGGGACAGGGGAATTCACCCCTCCACTTT.

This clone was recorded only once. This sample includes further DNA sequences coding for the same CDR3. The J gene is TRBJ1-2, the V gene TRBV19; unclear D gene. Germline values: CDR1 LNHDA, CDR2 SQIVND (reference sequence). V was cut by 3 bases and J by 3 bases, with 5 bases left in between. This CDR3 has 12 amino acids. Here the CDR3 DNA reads TGTGCCAGTAGTATGAGAGACTATGGCTACACCTTC. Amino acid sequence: CASSMRDYGYTF.

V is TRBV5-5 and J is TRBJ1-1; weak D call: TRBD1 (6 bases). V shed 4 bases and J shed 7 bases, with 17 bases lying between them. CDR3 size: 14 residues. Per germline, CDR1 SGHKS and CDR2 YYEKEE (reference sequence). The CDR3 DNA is TGTGCCAGCAGCACGAACACAGGGCTTGGTGAAGCTTTCTTT. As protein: CASSTNTGLGEAFF.